These 22 T cell receptor beta chains share one sample of origin, sequenced in a study of CXCR3-negative and CXCR3-positive naive CD8 T cells. Notes on the study in general: Higher TRB CDR3 hydrophobicity marked CXCR3-positive naive cells relative to CXCR3-negative naive cells.

No antigen is known for these receptors. TRB cDNA libraries were made by UMI-labeled 5' RACE. TCRdb reanalyzed the 5' RACE reads, giving one entry per CDR3 protein sequence and no DNA. This sample's table reports 49,000 or so distinct CDR3 sequences. Sequencing was performed on naive CXCR3+ CD8+ T cells from blood. Subset described: CD45RO-CCR7+CD27+CD95- naive CD8+ T cells expressing CXCR3 (TNR3+). These receptors were collected from a human donor in good health. Some clones in this sample may be carry-over from other donors' samples.

This chain uses TRBV20-1 with TRBJ2-1; TCRdb's D call, TRBD1, is unchecked because there is no DNA. The CDR3 has 12 residues. Germline V gene data show CDR1 as DFQATT and CDR2 as SNEGSKA (reference sequence). Here the CDR3 reads CSARRGTHEQFF.

The chain has TRBV19 and TRBJ1-5. In germline, CDR1 is LNHDA, CDR2 SQIVND (reference sequence). The CDR3 has 12 amino acids. This chain's CDR3 is CARTDSNQPQHF.

This chain uses TRBV7-9 with TRBJ2-7; TCRdb's assignment of TRBD2 cannot be checked, as there is no DNA. This CDR3 contains 17 residues. Germline V gene data show CDR1 as SEHNR and CDR2 as FQNEAQ (reference sequence). This CDR3 reads CASSLLAGDKKSYEQYF.

The J gene is TRBJ1-4, the V gene TRBV28; absent DNA, TCRdb's TRBD1 call cannot be checked. Germline V gives CDR1 MDHEN, CDR2 SYDVKM. The CDR3 consists of 17 residues. The chain's CDR3 is CASSPRTGRPTNEKLFF.

V usage is TRBV7-2 and J usage is TRBJ2-7; TCRdb's D call of TRBD2 is untestable without DNA. The CDR3 length is 18 residues. Germline V gene sequence: CDR1 SGHTA, CDR2 FQGNSA. CDR3 in amino acids: CASSLDTSGGHLSYEQYF.

The chain couples TRBV6-5 to TRBJ1-1; with no DNA, the TCRdb D assignment of TRBD1 cannot be verified. This CDR3 has 11 amino acids. Looked up from germline, CDR1 is MNHEY and CDR2 is SVGAGI. CDR3: CASSPGGEAFF.

This chain links TRBV7-9 with TRBJ2-1. This CDR3 comprises 16 residues. Germline V gives CDR1 SEHNR, CDR2 FQNEAQ (reference sequence). CDR3 loop: CASSSVLTPSYNEQFF.

The chain joins TRBV19 to TRBJ2-2. Germline lookup yields CDR1 LNHDA and CDR2 SQIVND (reference sequence). The CDR3 has 14 amino acids. CDR3 in amino acids: CASRLDLNTGELFF.

The chain joins TRBV7-2 to TRBJ1-3; TCRdb outputs TRBD1, but without DNA this stays unchecked. The CDR3 contains 16 residues. Germline lookup yields CDR1 SGHTA and CDR2 FQGNSA. CDR3 sequence reads: CASSLVSGGSGNTIYF.

The genes are TRBV14 and TRBJ2-5; TCRdb designates TRBD2, a call that cannot be tested without DNA. CDR3 length: 17 amino acids. CDR1 is SGHDN, CDR2 FVKESK, per germline. The CDR3 loop is CASSLVPEGAPQETQYF.

The chain is built from TRBV20-1 and TRBJ2-7; TCRdb's assignment of TRBD2 cannot be checked, as there is no DNA. Germline V gene lookup returns CDR1 DFQATT and CDR2 SNEGSKA (reference sequence). This CDR3 is 15 amino acids long. This CDR3 is CSARDEGIRAYEQYF.

The V gene is TRBV6-5, the J gene TRBJ1-2; the D gene TCRdb calls, TRBD1, cannot be checked with no DNA. Germline CDR1 and CDR2: MNHEY and SVGAGI. CDR3 size: 15 residues. The CDR3 protein is CASSYSGQGARGYTF.

V gene TRBV11-2 combines with J gene TRBJ2-7. The CDR3 length is 11 residues. CDR1 and CDR2 (germline): SGHAT, FQNNGV. CDR3 region: CASSWSYEQYF.

V is TRBV7-2 and J is TRBJ2-1; no DNA is available, so the TRBD2 call from TCRdb remains unchecked. From germline, CDR1 is SGHTA and CDR2 FQGNSA. The CDR3 sequence is 16 residues long. CDR3 sequence: CAGSLVGGGAVDEQFF.

The CDR3: CASSPSRRLAGGEIPTNEQFF. The chain has TRBV3-1 and TRBJ2-1; TCRdb calls TRBD2, which cannot be checked without DNA. The CDR3 is 21 residues long. Germline-derived CDR1 and CDR2 are LGHDT and YNNKEL (reference sequence).

CDR3 region: CASSSTGSRNTIYF. The genes are TRBV7-3 and TRBJ1-3; the D call from TCRdb, TRBD1, cannot be confirmed without DNA. Germline CDR1 reads SGHTA; CDR2 reads FQGTGA. This CDR3 comprises 14 residues.

The chain has TRBV6-5 and TRBJ2-1; the D gene TCRdb calls, TRBD2, cannot be checked with no DNA. The CDR3 is 14 amino acids. In germline, CDR1 is MNHEY, CDR2 SVGAGI. CDR3 residues: CASSGGGLYNEQFF.

The chain uses TRBV5-1 and TRBJ2-5. The CDR3 contains 14 residues. Germline CDR1 is SGHRS and CDR2 is YFSETQ. The chain's CDR3 is CASSLWQTQETQYF.

The gene calls are TRBV11-2 and TRBJ2-7; absent DNA, TCRdb's TRBD1 call cannot be checked. CDR3 size: 14 residues. Germline-derived CDR1 and CDR2 are SGHAT and FQNNGV. Here the CDR3 reads CASSLAGQIDEQYF.

The CDR3 here is CASSDRDRVREQYF. The chain combines TRBV6-1 with TRBJ2-7; the TCRdb D gene call, TRBD1, has no DNA to confirm it. The V gene's germline CDR1 is MNHNS and CDR2 SASEGT. The CDR3 sequence is 14 residues long.

The chain recombines TRBV14 with TRBJ1-2; TCRdb designates TRBD1, a call that cannot be tested without DNA. This CDR3 spans 16 amino acids. Germline CDR1 SGHDN, CDR2 FVKESK. This CDR3 is CASSLRNRGQGNGYTF. Complete variable domain (other parts from reference TRBV14 and TRBJ1-2): EAGVTQFPSHSVIEKGQTVTLRCDPISGHDNLYWYRRVMGKEIKFLLHFVKESKQDESGMPNNRFLAERTGGTYSTLKVQPAELEDSGVYFCASSLRNRGQGNGYTFGSGTRLTVV.

This chain connects TRBV7-9 to TRBJ2-2; the TCRdb call, TRBD1, lacks DNA for checking. Germline V gene data show CDR1 as SEHNR and CDR2 as FQNEAQ (reference sequence). This CDR3 has 15 residues. The CDR3 here is CASSAGTPGAGELFF.